This T cell receptor (beta chain) was identified during a study of cytomegalovirus exposure and HLA in healthy donors. The PCR had 60 Vbeta and 13 Jbeta primers. Some clones are missing from TCRdb's copy, which holds only in-frame ones; the method was immunoSEQ multiplex PCR. The table includes over 150,000 clones, about 64% detected once. V was clipped by 2 bases and J by 1 base; unmatched bases: 3. Germline values: CDR1 MDHEN, CDR2 SYDVKM. The CDR3 is 15 residues long. The J gene is TRBJ2-7, the V gene TRBV28; 9 nucleotides match TRBD2. Sequenced material: PBMCs. The TCR comes from a man aged 50-59 years in good health and CMV-seronegative. CDR3 region: CASSLPSGDSYEQYF. In nucleotides, the CDR3 is TGTGCCAGCAGTTTACCTAGCGGGGATTCCTACGAGCAGTACTTC.